A single sample gave rise to the 20 T cell receptor beta chains below, sequenced in a study of regulatory T cells in long-lasting Graves disease. CDR3-region Arm-PCR and iRepertoire HTBI primers produced the TCR beta libraries. TCRdb analysed the multiplex PCR reads with MiXCR anew, one entry per CDR3 protein. The sample lists around 420,000 distinct CDR3 sequences, over 12% seen once, with approximately 7.8% in the top ten. As to time point: newly diagnosed GD, antithyroid drugs for less than 3 months. From RNA extracted from PBMCs, the TCR library was made. The same sample was also used in a study of T cells in Graves' hyperthyroidism and ophthalmopathy.

The sequenced sample was peripheral blood mononuclear cells (PBMCs), obtained at new diagnosis, from a patient treated with antithyroid drugs. The receptors were gathered from a woman aged 35 to 49 with Graves disease.

This clonotype occurred a few times. V usage is TRBV7-9 and J usage is TRBJ2-3; 12 positions agree with TRBD2. Germline trimming cut 6 bases from V and 4 bases from J; bases unmatched to any gene: 2. Looked up from germline, CDR1 is SEHNR and CDR2 is FQNEAQ (reference sequence). The CDR3 is made up of 14 amino acids. The DNA for the CDR3 is TGTGCCAGCAGGCTAGCGGGAGGGCCAGATACGCAGTATTTT. Protein: CASRLAGGPDTQYF.

This clonotype was counted ten times or more. The chain has TRBV7-9 and TRBJ2-5; 8 bases map to TRBD1. CDR3 length: 15 residues. The germline V gene has CDR1 SEHNR and CDR2 FQNEAQ (reference sequence). V dropped 5 bases and J dropped 3; count of bases not matched to a gene: 8. CDR3 in DNA: TGTGCCAGCAGCGGACAAACAGGGGGAGAAGAGACCCAGTACTTC. Its translation: CASSGQTGGEETQYF.

Points on this clonotype: A much larger clone is a single base away; this may be a read error. V gene TRBV30 combines with J gene TRBJ1-2; unclear D gene. Germline V lookup: CDR1 GTSNPN, CDR2 SVGIG (reference sequence). Between the trimmed V and J ends, which lost 2 bases and 2 bases, there was a span of 9 bases. The CDR3 runs to 13 residues. This CDR3 is CAWSLTGNYGYTF. The CDR3 DNA follows: TGTGCCTGGAGTCTCACCGGGAACTATGGCTACACCTTC.

This clonotype has a count of ten or more. The chain couples TRBV6-9 to TRBJ2-1; the D gene is possibly TRBD2 (6 bases). The V and J ends lost 2 bases and 5 bases respectively, with 22 bases between them. Germline V lookup: CDR1 MNHGY, CDR2 SVAAGI. This CDR3 has 18 residues. CDR3 amino acids: CASSYPRPGKTGDNEQFF. CDR3 in DNA: TGTGCCAGCAGTTATCCCCGACCGGGGAAAACGGGGGACAATGAGCAGTTCTTC.

Remarks on this clonotype: A far more abundant clone sits one base away, making this likely a read error. The chain employs TRBV9 and TRBJ1-2; possibly TRBD1 for D (5 bases). V was trimmed by 0 bases and J by 7 bases, leaving 7 bases between them. The CDR3 totals 12 residues. CDR1 is SGDLS and CDR2 is YYNGEE in the germline V gene. CDR3 loop: CASSVARVGYTF. The CDR3, as DNA: TGTGCCAGCAGCGTAGCCAGGGTTGGCTACACCTTC. Filled out from reference TRBV9 and TRBJ1-2, the complete variable domain reads DSGVTQTPKHLITATGQRVTLRCSPRSGDLSVYWYQQSLDQGLQFLIQYYNGEERAKGNILERFSAQQFPDLHSELNLSSLELGDSALYFCASSVARVGYTFGSGTRLTVV.

This clonotype has just a few counts. V is TRBV24-1 and J is TRBJ2-2; weak D call: TRBD1 (6 bases). Per germline, CDR1 KGHDR and CDR2 SFDVKD. This CDR3 has 12 residues. Trimming pared 5 bases from V and 6 bases from J, leaving 6 bases between. The CDR3 nucleotides are TGTGCCACCAGTGGGGGGCCCGGGGAGCTGTTTTTT. Protein: CATSGGPGELFF.

This clonotype showed up just a few times. The rearrangement uses TRBV14 and TRBJ1-1; 7 positions agree with TRBD1. Per the germline V gene, CDR1 is SGHDN and CDR2 is FVKESK. This CDR3 contains 15 residues. J was trimmed by 1 base and V by 4 bases; bases with no gene match: 6. The CDR3 DNA follows: TGTGCCAGCAGCCCCCTGACAGGGACGAACACTGAAGCTTTCTTT. This codes for CASSPLTGTNTEAFF. Full variable domain (rest looked up from reference TRBV14 and TRBJ1-1): EAGVTQFPSHSVIEKGQTVTLRCDPISGHDNLYWYRRVMGKEIKFLLHFVKESKQDESGMPNNRFLAERTGGTYSTLKVQPAELEDSGVYFCASSPLTGTNTEAFFGQGTRLTVV.

This clonotype was recorded at least ten times. This sequence joins TRBV7-2 and TRBJ1-4, with D perhaps matching TRBD1 (5 bases). The V end was cut by 4 bases, the J end by 3 bases, with 12 bases between. The length of the CDR3 is 15 residues. Germline CDR1 is SGHTA and CDR2 is FQGNSA. The CDR3 DNA is TGTGCCAGCAGCTCCGGGGGGGGGGCTAATGAAAAACTGTTTTTT. Amino acid sequence: CASSSGGGANEKLFF.

This clonotype was observed many times. The chain uses TRBV7-9 and TRBJ2-7, with D unclear. The germline V and J ends were trimmed by 7 bases and 1 base, with 17 bases remaining between them. Per germline, CDR1 SEHNR and CDR2 FQNEAQ (reference sequence). This CDR3 comprises 15 residues. The CDR3 region has the DNA TGTGCCAGCACCGAGGTAATAAGCCGATCCTACGAGCAGTACTTC. This translates into CASTEVISRSYEQYF.

V is TRBV24-1 and J is TRBJ1-1, with D possibly being TRBD1 (6 bases). The CDR3 length is 13 residues. Germline V CDR1 and CDR2: KGHDR, SFDVKD. With 8 bases removed from V and 1 base from J, the gap between germline ends came to 10 bases. CDR3 residues: CATTGVGNTEAFF. CDR3 coding DNA: TGTGCCACCACAGGGGTGGGGAACACTGAAGCTTTCTTT.

This clonotype was picked up many times. The chain joins TRBV27 to TRBJ2-1, with TRBD2 identical over 16 bases. This CDR3 region has 15 residues. V was clipped by 5 bases and J by 12 bases; unmatched bases: 7. Germline V gives CDR1 MNHEY, CDR2 SMNVEV (reference sequence). The CDR3 region is CASSPPGLAGGLQFF. CDR3 in DNA: TGTGCCAGCAGTCCACCGGGACTAGCGGGAGGGTTGCAGTTCTTC.

A note on this clonotype: One base away lies a much larger clone, so this may be a sequencing read error. The V and J genes are TRBV3-1 and TRBJ2-7; D assignment may be TRBD1 or TRBD2 (5 bases each). The CDR3 extends over 16 amino acids. CDR1 and CDR2 from the germline V gene are LGHDT and YNNKEL (reference sequence). The CDR3 loop reads CAGSQVGRGSGGEQYF. CDR3 DNA: TGTGCCGGCAGCCAGGTGGGTCGGGGATCTGGGGGCGAGCAGTACTTC.

This clonotype appeared many times. The rearrangement joins TRBV11-3 to TRBJ2-3, with D possibly matching TRBD1 (6 bases). The CDR3 runs to 15 residues. The V and J ends lost 5 bases and 2 bases respectively, with 14 bases between them. The germline V gene has CDR1 SGHNT and CDR2 YENEEA. The CDR3 DNA is TGTGCCAGCAGCCGGCCAGGGGCAGACACAGATACGCAGTATTTT. Translated: CASSRPGADTDTQYF.

This clonotype was counted a few times. A clone one base away is much larger, so this may be a read error. The CDR3 nucleotides read TGTGCCAGCATGGGGCGGGGGGGCTACGAGCAGTACTTC. As protein: CASMGRGGYEQYF. This chain links TRBV12-3 or TRBV12-4 with TRBJ2-7, with 9 nucleotides matching TRBD2. The CDR3 length is 13 residues. V was pared by 7 bases and J by 3 bases, with 4 bases of the junction left unmatched.

This clonotype was recorded many times. The chain has TRBV30 and TRBJ2-2; 7 nucleotides match TRBD1. Germline assignment: CDR1 GTSNPN and CDR2 SVGIG (reference sequence). The junction had 4 bases not matched to a gene; V was cut back by 8 bases and J by 1 base. The CDR3 sequence is 13 residues long. The CDR3 region has the DNA TGTGCCGGCGACAGGGTGAACACCGGGGAGCTGTTTTTT. Amino acid sequence: CAGDRVNTGELFF.

This clonotype has more than one count but fewer than ten. The genes are TRBV6-2 or TRBV6-3 and TRBJ2-3; perhaps TRBD2 as D (6 bases). This CDR3 comprises 15 residues. Germline CDR1 reads MNHEY; CDR2 reads SVGEGT. Trimming cost V 6 bases and J 0 bases, with 13 bases left between them. CDR3 sequence: CASSLADYSTDTQYF. The CDR3 DNA is TGTGCCAGCAGCCTGGCGGACTATAGCACAGATACGCAGTATTTT.

This clonotype was picked up many times. The genes are TRBV12-3 or TRBV12-4 and TRBJ2-2; TRBD1 aligns across 7 bases. This CDR3 comprises 13 residues. Losses at the gene ends were 7 bases for V and 4 bases for J; bases not matched to a gene: 3. CDR3 bases: TGTGCCAGCAATAGGGGGCTCACCGGGGAGCTGTTTTTT. Protein sequence: CASNRGLTGELFF.

The sample holds many counts of this clonotype. The chain is built from TRBV12-3 or TRBV12-4 and TRBJ2-3, with 9 bases fitting TRBD2. The J segment lost 5 bases and the V segment lost 5 bases, leaving 14 bases of the junction unmatched. CDR3 length: 17 amino acids. The CDR3 here is CASSLQTSGRHLDTQYF. The CDR3 nucleotides are TGTGCCAGCAGTCTTCAGACTAGCGGACGTCATTTAGATACGCAGTATTTT.

This clonotype was recorded at least ten times. The CDR3 ends on some other residue instead of the conserved phenylalanine or tryptophan, so this is likely a read error. This chain uses TRBV12-3 or TRBV12-4 with TRBJ2-5; either TRBD1 or TRBD2 may supply D (5 bases each). The CDR3 consists of 15 residues. V was pared by 5 bases and J by 2 bases, with 15 bases between. The CDR3 sequence: CASSLPGGAQETQYL. CDR3 in DNA: TGTGCCAGCAGTCTGCCTGGGGGTGCACAAGAGACCCAGTACCTC.

This clonotype was detected many times. This rearrangement joins TRBV6-2 or TRBV6-3 to TRBJ1-5, with D perhaps TRBD1 (6 bases). The germline CDR1 and CDR2 sequences are MNHEY and SVGEGT. V was pared by 5 bases and J by 7 bases, with 15 bases between. The CDR3 is made up of 14 amino acids. The CDR3 sequence: CASSTSGGGQPQHF. The CDR3 bases are TGTGCCAGCAGTACCTCAGGCGGGGGCCAGCCCCAGCATTTT.